This TCR beta chain was found in a study of T cell repertoires in cytomegalovirus infection. Study-wide background: HLA-C-restricted CMV epitopes, recently identified, and well-studied HLA-B-restricted ones were used by the study. An indication of both CMV infection and matching HLA type came from public TCR beta signatures.

This CDR3 is built from 15 residues. The V gene's germline CDR1 is SGHTA and CDR2 FQGNSA. V was cut by 3 bases and J by 1 base, with 10 bases left in between. TCRdb reanalysed the reads using MiXCR and keeps one entry per CDR3 protein. The sample has 160,000 or so distinct CDR3 sequences; less than 25% are singletons. Concerning this clonotype itself: Its cognate antigen is unknown.

Study results and limitations: CMV-specific TCR beta clonotypes restricted by HLA-C dominated the ex vivo response. Cumulative frequency of public TCR beta families picked out carriers of CMV plus the relevant HLA.

The chain joins TRBV7-2 to TRBJ1-5, with D unclear. Sequenced here: CD8+ T cells from cultured PBMCs, sampled from culture after CMV antigen stimulation. The source of this sequence is a human donor in good health (CMV status not recorded). Some clones in this sample may be carry-over from other donors' samples. The CDR3 region is CASSLNRISNQPQHF. The DNA for the CDR3 is TGTGCCAGCAGCTTGAACCGCATCAGCAATCAGCCCCAGCATTTT. Full variable domain (outside the CDR3, taken from reference TRBV7-2 and TRBJ1-5): GAGVSQSPSNKVTEKGKDVELRCDPISGHTALYWYRQSLGQGLEFLIYFQGNSAPDKSGLPSDRFSAERTGGSVSTLTIQRTQQEDSAVYLCASSLNRISNQPQHFGDGTRLSIL.